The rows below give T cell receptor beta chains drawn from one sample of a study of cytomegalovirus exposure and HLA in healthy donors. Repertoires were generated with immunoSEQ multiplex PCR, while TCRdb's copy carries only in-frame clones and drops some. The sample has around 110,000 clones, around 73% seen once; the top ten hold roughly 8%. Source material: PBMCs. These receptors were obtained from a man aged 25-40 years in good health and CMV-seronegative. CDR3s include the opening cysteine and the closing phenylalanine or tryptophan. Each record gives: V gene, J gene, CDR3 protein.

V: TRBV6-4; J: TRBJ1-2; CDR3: CASSPNPGLSGYTF
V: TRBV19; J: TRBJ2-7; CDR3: CASANTGTGSYEQYF
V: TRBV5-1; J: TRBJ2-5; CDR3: CASSLEAGGETQYF
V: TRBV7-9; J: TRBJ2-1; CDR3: CASSSETSGSSYNEQFF
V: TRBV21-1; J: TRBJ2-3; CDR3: CASSKYLAGGSNSTDTQYF
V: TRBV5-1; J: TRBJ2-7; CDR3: CASGPRDRDYEQYF
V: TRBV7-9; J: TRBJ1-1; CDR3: CASSEGQWLEAFF
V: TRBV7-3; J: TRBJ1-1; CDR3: CASSSQGPGTEAFF
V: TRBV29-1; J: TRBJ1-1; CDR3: CSADRGLTNTEAFF
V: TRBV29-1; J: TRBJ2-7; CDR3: CSVEESTSYEQYF
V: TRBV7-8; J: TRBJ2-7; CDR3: CASSVGTANYEQYF
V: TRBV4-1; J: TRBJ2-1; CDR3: CASSQDRGTHYNEQFF
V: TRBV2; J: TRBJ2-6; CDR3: CASNPRSGANVLTF
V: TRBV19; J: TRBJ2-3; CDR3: CASSIDKATDTQYF
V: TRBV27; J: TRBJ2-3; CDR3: CASRGTSGGWDTQYF
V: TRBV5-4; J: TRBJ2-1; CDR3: CASSLAGGGVYNEQFF
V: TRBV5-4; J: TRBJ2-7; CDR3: CASSPDRSYEQYF
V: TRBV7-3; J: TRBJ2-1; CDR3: CASSLRASGANNEQFF
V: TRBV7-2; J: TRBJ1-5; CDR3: CASSFSSTGNQPQHF
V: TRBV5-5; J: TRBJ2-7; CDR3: CASSPWVAGSEQYF
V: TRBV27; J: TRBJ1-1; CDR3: CASGEFEAFF
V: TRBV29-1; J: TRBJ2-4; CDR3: CSASDRDGAKNIQYF
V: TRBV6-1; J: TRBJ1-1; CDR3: CASRMREAEAFF
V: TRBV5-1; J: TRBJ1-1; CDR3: CASSRSDRLSGTEAFF
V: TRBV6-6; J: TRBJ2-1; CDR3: CASSSLAGPLYNEQFF
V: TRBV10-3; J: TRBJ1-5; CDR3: CAISERGQSSNQPQHF
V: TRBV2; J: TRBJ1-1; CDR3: CASRARQGMNTEAFF
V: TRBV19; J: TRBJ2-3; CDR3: CASAGDARDTQYF
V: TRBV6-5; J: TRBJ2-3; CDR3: CASRRDSHTDTQYF
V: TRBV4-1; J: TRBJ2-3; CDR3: CASSQAYGGGNTDTQYF
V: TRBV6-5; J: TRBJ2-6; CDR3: CASSSYLGANVLTF
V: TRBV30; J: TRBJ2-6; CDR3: CAWSKGAGANVLTF
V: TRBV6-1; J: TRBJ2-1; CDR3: CASSEALLAGGSYNEQFF
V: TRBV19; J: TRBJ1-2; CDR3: CASSIGVVDGYTF
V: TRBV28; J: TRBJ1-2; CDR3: CASSPTGGYGYTF
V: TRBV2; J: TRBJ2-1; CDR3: CASKGWQGRYNEQFF
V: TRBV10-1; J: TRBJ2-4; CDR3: CASSEDVGVSKNIQYF
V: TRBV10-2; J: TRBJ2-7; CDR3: CASSGLAMSYEQYF
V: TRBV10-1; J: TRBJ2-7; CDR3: CASRYRDRRYEQYF
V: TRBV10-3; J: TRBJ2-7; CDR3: CAISQGLGNEQYF
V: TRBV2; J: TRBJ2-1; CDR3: CASIWSLAGREVYEQFF
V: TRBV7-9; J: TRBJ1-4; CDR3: CASTPRQVGEKLFF
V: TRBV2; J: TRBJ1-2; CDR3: CASSERSRGWDGYTF
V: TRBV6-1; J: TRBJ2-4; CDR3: CASSEIQGDQYF
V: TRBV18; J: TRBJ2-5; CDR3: CASSQDSGETQYF
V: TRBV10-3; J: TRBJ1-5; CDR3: CAISEDRGTQPQHF
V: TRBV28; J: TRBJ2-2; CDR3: CASSFYLATSGRVDTGELFF
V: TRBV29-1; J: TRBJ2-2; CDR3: CSVEEIGGGAAGELFF